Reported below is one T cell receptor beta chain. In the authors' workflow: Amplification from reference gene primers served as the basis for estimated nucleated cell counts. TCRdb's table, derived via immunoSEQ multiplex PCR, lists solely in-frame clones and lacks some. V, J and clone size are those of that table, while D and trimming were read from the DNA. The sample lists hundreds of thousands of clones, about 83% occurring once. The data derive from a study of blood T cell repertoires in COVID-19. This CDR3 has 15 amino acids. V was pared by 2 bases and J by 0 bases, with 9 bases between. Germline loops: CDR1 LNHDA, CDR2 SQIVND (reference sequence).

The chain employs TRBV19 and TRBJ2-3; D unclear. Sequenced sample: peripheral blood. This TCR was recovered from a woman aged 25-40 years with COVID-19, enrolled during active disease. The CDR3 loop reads CASSINSKSTDTQYF. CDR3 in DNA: TGTGCCAGTAGTATAAACTCGAAGAGCACAGATACGCAGTATTTT.